This passage covers 23 T cell receptor beta chains from one sample sequenced in a study of blood T cell repertoires in COVID-19. The protocol was immunoSEQ multiplex PCR, while the TCRdb copy is restricted to in-frame clones and leaves out a portion. Of roughly 180,000 clones detected, over 65% appear once; the ten largest clones hold about 4.6%. Sequenced sample: PBMCs or T cells enriched from blood (not recorded which). The receptors originated from a woman in her 50s who had recovered from COVID-19.

The chain joins TRBV10-3 to TRBJ1-1; 7 bases map to TRBD1. V shed 6 bases and J 1 base; nucleotides not matched to a gene: 2. The CDR3 covers 13 residues. CDR1 is ENHRY, CDR2 SYGVKD, per germline. CDR3 region: CAISTGENTEAFF. The CDR3, as DNA: TGTGCCATCAGCACAGGGGAGAACACTGAAGCTTTCTTT.

This clone was recorded a few times. V gene TRBV2 combines with J gene TRBJ1-2; D is uncertain. Germline V CDR1 and CDR2: SNHLY, FYNNEI. The CDR3 is 14 amino acids. Trimming left V 1 base short and J 8 bases short, with 14 bases between. The CDR3, as DNA: TGTGCCAGCAGTGAAGAGGAGGTGTTAGGCGGCTACACCTTC. Translating it yields CASSEEEVLGGYTF.

CDR3 amino acids: CASSVTMTGTGANVLTF. CDR3 coding DNA: TGTGCCAGCAGCGTAACAATGACAGGGACTGGGGCCAACGTCCTGACTTTC. The chain recombines TRBV9 with TRBJ2-6; TRBD1 aligns across 7 bases. Trimming took 1 base from V and 2 from J; bases not matched to a gene: 6. The CDR3 length is 17 residues. Per germline, CDR1 SGDLS and CDR2 YYNGEE.

This chain joins TRBV3-1 (or the pseudogene TRBV3-2) and TRBJ1-4; D may be TRBD1 (6 bases). The CDR3 is 15 residues long. The V gene lost 1 base and the J gene lost 5 bases, with 11 bases spanning the gap. Germline lookup yields CDR1 LGHDT and CDR2 YNNKEL (reference sequence). Here the CDR3 reads CASSQAQGLNEKLFF. For the CDR3, the DNA is TGTGCCAGCAGCCAAGCACAGGGCTTAAATGAAAAACTGTTTTTT.

The chain links TRBV2 to TRBJ2-5, with a possible D match to TRBD1 (7 bases). This CDR3 is built from 12 residues. From germline, CDR1 is SNHLY and CDR2 FYNNEI. V lost 4 bases to trimming and J lost 7 bases, with 10 bases between them. CDR3 residues: CASSAQGGTQYF. The CDR3 DNA reads TGTGCCAGCAGTGCCCAGGGGGGGACCCAGTACTTC.

V is TRBV7-6 and J is TRBJ1-1, with a weak D call TRBD1 (6 bases). The germline V and J ends were trimmed by 5 bases and 0 bases, with 13 bases remaining between them. The germline CDR1 and CDR2 sequences are SGHVS and FNYEAQ. The CDR3 runs 15 residues. CDR3 DNA sequence: TGTGCCAGCAGCCCGAGGGGGGGAATGAACACTGAAGCTTTCTTT. This sequence encodes CASSPRGGMNTEAFF.

This clone counts as medium-sized. The J gene is TRBJ2-3, the V gene TRBV24-1; D might be TRBD2 (5 bases). V lost 5 bases to trimming and J lost 6 bases, with 8 bases between them. Germline lookup yields CDR1 KGHDR and CDR2 SFDVKD. The CDR3 consists of 12 residues. The DNA for the CDR3 is TGTGCCACCAGTGCCCTAGCTGATACGCAGTATTTT. The encoded protein is CATSALADTQYF.

V and J are TRBV7-8 and TRBJ2-6; possibly TRBD2 for D (5 bases). V shed 4 bases and J shed 2 bases, with 9 bases lying between them. The CDR3 covers 15 residues. In germline, CDR1 is SGHVS, CDR2 FQNEAQ. CDR3 DNA sequence: TGTGCCAGCAGCTGGGAGCTTCCTGGGGCCAACGTCCTGACTTTC. Translating it yields CASSWELPGANVLTF.

In its sample, this clone was seen once. CDR3 bases: TGTGCCAGCAGCTCCTCAACGGGGAGGATCACTGAAGCTTTCTTT. Translation: CASSSSTGRITEAFF. The chain recombines TRBV7-2 with TRBJ1-1; D not certain. Germline loops: CDR1 SGHTA, CDR2 FQGNSA. The CDR3 length is 15 residues. The V end lost 4 bases, the J end lost 4 bases, and 16 bases lay between the germline ends.

J is TRBJ1-2 and V is TRBV12-3 or TRBV12-4; 9 positions match TRBD1. The ends lost 3 bases at V and 11 bases at J; junction bases unmatched: 7. The CDR3 has 13 residues. CDR3 region: CASSFPGQGDYTF. Written as DNA, the CDR3 is TGTGCCAGCAGTTTCCCGGGACAGGGCGATTACACCTTC.

DNA for the CDR3: TGTGCCAGCAGCCAAGAGGAAGGGAGGCCCCTCCACTTT. It encodes CASSQEEGRPLHF. The rearrangement joins TRBV14 to TRBJ1-6; D unresolved. V shed 0 bases and J shed 13 bases, with 10 bases lying between them. Germline-derived CDR1 and CDR2 are SGHDN and FVKESK. CDR3 size: 13 residues.

This clone has just a few counts. The V and J genes are TRBV10-3 and TRBJ1-1, with TRBD1 identical over 10 bases. Germline CDR1 reads ENHRY; CDR2 reads SYGVKD. V dropped 8 bases and J dropped 1; count of bases not matched to a gene: 4. CDR3 length: 14 residues. As DNA, the CDR3 is TGTGCCATCGGGACAGGGGAGGAGAACACTGAAGCTTTCTTT. This encodes CAIGTGEENTEAFF.

This rearrangement joins TRBV19 to TRBJ1-2; D unclear. Germline assignment: CDR1 LNHDA and CDR2 SQIVND (reference sequence). V lost 7 bases to trimming and J lost 4 bases, with 13 bases between them. The length of the CDR3 is 13 residues. CDR3 protein: CASKSDTLYGYTF. The CDR3 coding sequence is TGTGCCAGTAAATCCGACACCCTCTATGGCTACACCTTC.

This sequence joins TRBV5-6 and TRBJ1-2, with D perhaps matching TRBD1 (6 bases). The ends were cut back, 1 base at V and 6 bases at J, with 7 bases in the middle. The CDR3 extends over 12 amino acids. Germline V lookup: CDR1 SGHDT, CDR2 YYEEEE. CDR3 sequence (DNA): TGTGCCAGCAGCTTGCAGGGGAATGGCTACACCTTC. Amino acid sequence: CASSLQGNGYTF.

This CDR3 reads CASSAITSEVGETQYF. The DNA of the CDR3 is TGTGCCAGCAGCGCGATAACTAGCGAGGTTGGAGAGACCCAGTACTTC. The chain has TRBV9 and TRBJ2-5, with 7 bases aligning to TRBD2. Unmatched junction bases numbered 12, after V lost 3 bases and J lost 4 bases. Per germline, CDR1 SGDLS and CDR2 YYNGEE. The CDR3 consists of 16 residues.

The rearrangement uses TRBV6-2 or TRBV6-3 and TRBJ2-7; 8 bases align to TRBD2. This CDR3 has 14 residues. Unmatched junction bases numbered 9, after V lost 5 bases and J lost 6 bases. From germline, CDR1 is MNHEY and CDR2 SVGEGT. CDR3 nucleotide sequence: TGTGCCAGCAGTCGGGGACTAGAGCCGGGCGAGCAGTACGTC. This translates into CASSRGLEPGEQYV.

This chain uses TRBV12-3 or TRBV12-4 with TRBJ1-4, with no clear D. Trimming left V 3 bases short and J 11 bases short, with 10 bases between. This CDR3 region has 12 residues. The DNA for the CDR3 is TGTGCCAGCAGTTTCTCAAGTGAGAAACTGTTTTTT. Translated, it gives CASSFSSEKLFF.

This clone was seen more than once but under ten times. The rearrangement joins TRBV5-5 to TRBJ1-1, with 8 bases identical to TRBD1. The trim removed 0 bases at V and 14 bases at J, leaving 6 bases unmatched. The germline V gene has CDR1 SGHKS and CDR2 YYEKEE (reference sequence). The CDR3 is 12 amino acids. The chain's CDR3 is CASSLAQGATFF. CDR3 nucleotide sequence: TGTGCCAGCAGCTTGGCCCAGGGGGCTACATTCTTT.

The V and J genes are TRBV18 and TRBJ2-3; the D is unclear. Germline CDR1 KGHSH, CDR2 LQKENI. V was pared by 3 bases and J by 3 bases, with 19 bases between. The CDR3 loop spans 17 amino acids. CDR3 region: CASSPLPPQRSTDTQYF. CDR3 in DNA: TGTGCCAGCTCACCCCTACCCCCGCAGCGCTCGACAGATACGCAGTATTTT.

This sequence joins TRBV27 and TRBJ1-6, with D unclear. CDR3 size: 13 residues. V lost 5 bases and J 15 bases, leaving 17 bases between the germline ends. Germline V gene sequence: CDR1 MNHEY, CDR2 SMNVEV (reference sequence). The CDR3 region has the DNA TGTGCCAGCAGTCTAGCCAGAAGGAGCTACCTCCACTTT. Protein sequence: CASSLARRSYLHF.

The V and J genes are TRBV28 and TRBJ2-3; unclear D gene. Trimming took 4 bases from V and 5 from J, leaving 16 bases between them. Looked up from germline, CDR1 is MDHEN and CDR2 is SYDVKM. The CDR3 is made up of 15 amino acids. The DNA for the CDR3 is TGTGCCAGCAGTTCCCCTCCACTGAGGAAAGATACGCAGTATTTT. It yields the protein CASSSPPLRKDTQYF.

The chain uses TRBV6-1 and TRBJ1-1, with D possibly TRBD1 on 5 matching bases. V shed 3 bases and J shed 11 bases, with 13 bases lying between them. Germline V lookup: CDR1 MNHNS, CDR2 SASEGT. CDR3 length: 12 residues. The CDR3 reads CASSELSWGAFF. CDR3 nucleotides: TGTGCCAGCAGTGAGCTATCCTGGGGCGCTTTCTTT.

The chain recombines TRBV12-3 or TRBV12-4 with TRBJ1-2; TRBD1 agrees at 8 bases. The V and J ends lost 4 bases and 4 bases, in that order; junction bases with no gene match: 2. The length of the CDR3 is 13 residues. Written as DNA, the CDR3 is TGTGCCAGCAGTTCGGGACAGGCCTATGGCTACACCTTC. Its protein is CASSSGQAYGYTF.